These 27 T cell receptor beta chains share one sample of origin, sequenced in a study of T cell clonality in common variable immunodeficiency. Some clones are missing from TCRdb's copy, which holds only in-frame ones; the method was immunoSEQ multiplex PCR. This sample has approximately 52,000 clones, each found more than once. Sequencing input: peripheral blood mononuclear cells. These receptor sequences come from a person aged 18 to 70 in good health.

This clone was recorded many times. The CDR3 DNA, read in part, is TGCGCCAGCAGCTTGGAAACTAGCGGGAGCACAGATACG. This gives the protein CASSLETSGSTDT. The full CDR3 reads CASSLETSGSTDTQYF. The rearrangement links TRBV5-1 to TRBJ2-3; 9 bases are a match to TRBD2. The CDR3 goes on 3 residues after the read ends, and that part is filled in from the germline J gene. The length of the CDR3 is 16 residues. Per the germline V gene, CDR1 is SGHRS and CDR2 is YFSETQ. The ends lost 0 bases at V and 0 bases at J; junction bases unmatched: 2.

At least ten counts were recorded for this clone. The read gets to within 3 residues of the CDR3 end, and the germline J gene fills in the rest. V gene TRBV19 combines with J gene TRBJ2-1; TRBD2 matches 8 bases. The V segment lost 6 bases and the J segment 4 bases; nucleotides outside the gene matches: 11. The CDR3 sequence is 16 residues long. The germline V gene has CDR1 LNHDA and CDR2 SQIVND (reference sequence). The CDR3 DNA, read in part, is TGTGCCAGTAGAGCCTTCGGCGGGAGGTCTTACAATGAG. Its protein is CASRAFGGRSYNE. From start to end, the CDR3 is CASRAFGGRSYNEQFF.

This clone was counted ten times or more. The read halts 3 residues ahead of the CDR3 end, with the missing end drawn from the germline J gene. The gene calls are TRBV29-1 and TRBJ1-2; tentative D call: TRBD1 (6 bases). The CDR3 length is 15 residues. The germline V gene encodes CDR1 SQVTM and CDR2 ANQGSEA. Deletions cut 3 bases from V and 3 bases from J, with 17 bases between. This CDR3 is CSVDPRRGNDYGYTF. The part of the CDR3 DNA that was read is TGCAGCGTTGATCCGCGGAGGGGGAATGACTATGGC.

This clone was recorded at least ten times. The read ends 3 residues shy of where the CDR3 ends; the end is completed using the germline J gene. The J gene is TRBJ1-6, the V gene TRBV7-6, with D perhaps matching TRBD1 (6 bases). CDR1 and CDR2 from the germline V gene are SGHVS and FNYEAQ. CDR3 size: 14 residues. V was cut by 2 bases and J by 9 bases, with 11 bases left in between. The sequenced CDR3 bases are TGTGCCAGCAGCTTACAGGGGTTTGGTTCACCC. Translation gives CASSLQGFGSP. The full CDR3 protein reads CASSLQGFGSPLHF.

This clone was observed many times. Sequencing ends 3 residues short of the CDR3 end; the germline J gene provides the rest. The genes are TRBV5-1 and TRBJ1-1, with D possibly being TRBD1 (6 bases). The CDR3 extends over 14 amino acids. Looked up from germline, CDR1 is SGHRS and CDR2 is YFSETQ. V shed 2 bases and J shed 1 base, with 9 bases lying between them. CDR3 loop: CASSLQGGNTEAFF. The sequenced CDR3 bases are TGCGCCAGCAGCTTACAGGGAGGGAACACTGAA. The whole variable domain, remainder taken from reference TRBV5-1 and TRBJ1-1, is KAGVTQTPRYLIKTRGQQVTLSCSPISGHRSVSWYQQTPGQGLQFLFEYFSETQRNKGNFPGRFSGRQFSNSRSEMNVSTLELGDSALYLCASSLQGGNTEAFFGQGTRLTVV.

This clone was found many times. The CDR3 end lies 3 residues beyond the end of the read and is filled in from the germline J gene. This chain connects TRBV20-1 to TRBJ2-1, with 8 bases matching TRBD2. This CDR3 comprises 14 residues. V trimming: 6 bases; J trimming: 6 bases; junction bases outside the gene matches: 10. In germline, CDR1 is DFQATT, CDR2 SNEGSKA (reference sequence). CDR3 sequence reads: CSAILVAGTNEQFF. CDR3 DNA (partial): TGCAGTGCGATTTTGGTAGCGGGGACCAATGAG.

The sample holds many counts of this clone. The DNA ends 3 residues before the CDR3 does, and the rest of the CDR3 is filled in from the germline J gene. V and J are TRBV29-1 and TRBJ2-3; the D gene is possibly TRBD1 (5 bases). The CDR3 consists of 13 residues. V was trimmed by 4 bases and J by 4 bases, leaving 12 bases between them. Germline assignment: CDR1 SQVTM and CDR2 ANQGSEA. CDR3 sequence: CSVARVSSDTQYF. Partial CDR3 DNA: TGCAGCGTTGCCAGGGTCTCGTCAGATACG.

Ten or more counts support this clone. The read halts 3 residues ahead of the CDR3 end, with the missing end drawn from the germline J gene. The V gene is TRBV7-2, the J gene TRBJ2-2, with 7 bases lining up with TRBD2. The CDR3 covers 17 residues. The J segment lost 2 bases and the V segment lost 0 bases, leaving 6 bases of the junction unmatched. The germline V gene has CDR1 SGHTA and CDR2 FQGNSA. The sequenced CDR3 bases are TGTGCCAGCAGCTTAGCGCCACTAGCGACAAACACCGGGGAG. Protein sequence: CASSLAPLATNTGE. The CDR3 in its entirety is CASSLAPLATNTGELFF. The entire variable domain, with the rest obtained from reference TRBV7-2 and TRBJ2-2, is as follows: GAGVSQSPSNKVTEKGKDVELRCDPISGHTALYWYRQSLGQGLEFLIYFQGNSAPDKSGLPSDRFSAERTGGSVSTLTIQRTQQEDSAVYLCASSLAPLATNTGELFFGEGSRLTVL.

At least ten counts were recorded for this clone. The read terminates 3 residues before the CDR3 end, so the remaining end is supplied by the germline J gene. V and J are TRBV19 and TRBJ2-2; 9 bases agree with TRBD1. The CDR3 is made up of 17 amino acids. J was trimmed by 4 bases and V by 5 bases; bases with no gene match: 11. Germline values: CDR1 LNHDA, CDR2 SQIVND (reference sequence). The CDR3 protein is CASSLDRGVGSTGELFF. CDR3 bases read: TGTGCCAGTAGTCTGGACAGGGGTGTGGGGAGCACCGGGGAG. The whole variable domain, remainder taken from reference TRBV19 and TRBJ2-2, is DGGITQSPKYLFRKEGQNVTLSCEQNLNHDAMYWYRQDPGQGLRLIYYSQIVNDFQKGDIAEGYSVSREKKESFPLTVTSAQKNPTAFYLCASSLDRGVGSTGELFFGEGSRLTVL.

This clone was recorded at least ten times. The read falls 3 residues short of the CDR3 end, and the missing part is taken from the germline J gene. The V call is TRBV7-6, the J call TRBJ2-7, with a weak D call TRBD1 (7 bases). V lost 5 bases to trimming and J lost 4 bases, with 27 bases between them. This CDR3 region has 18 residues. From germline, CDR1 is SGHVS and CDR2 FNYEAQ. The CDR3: CASSPVLASGDSKYEQYF. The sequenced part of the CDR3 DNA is TGTGCCAGCAGCCCAGTCCTCGCCTCGGGGGACAGCAAATACGAG.

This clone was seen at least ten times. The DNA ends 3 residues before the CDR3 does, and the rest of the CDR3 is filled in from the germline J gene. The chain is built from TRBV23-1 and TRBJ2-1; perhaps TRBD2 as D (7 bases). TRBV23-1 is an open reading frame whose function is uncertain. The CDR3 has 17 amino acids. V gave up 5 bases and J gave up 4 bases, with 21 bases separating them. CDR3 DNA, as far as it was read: TGCGCCAGCAGTACTAGGGGGATAGAGGGAGGGTACAATGAG. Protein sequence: CASSTRGIEGGYNE. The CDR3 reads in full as CASSTRGIEGGYNEQFF.

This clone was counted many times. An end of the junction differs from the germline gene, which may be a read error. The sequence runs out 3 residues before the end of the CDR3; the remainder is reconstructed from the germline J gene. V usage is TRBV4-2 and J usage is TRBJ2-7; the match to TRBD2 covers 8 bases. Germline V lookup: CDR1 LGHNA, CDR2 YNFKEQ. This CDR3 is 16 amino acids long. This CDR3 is CASSQGVSGRTYEQYF. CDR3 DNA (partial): TGCGCCAGCAGCCAAGGTGTAAGCGGGAGAACCTACGAG.

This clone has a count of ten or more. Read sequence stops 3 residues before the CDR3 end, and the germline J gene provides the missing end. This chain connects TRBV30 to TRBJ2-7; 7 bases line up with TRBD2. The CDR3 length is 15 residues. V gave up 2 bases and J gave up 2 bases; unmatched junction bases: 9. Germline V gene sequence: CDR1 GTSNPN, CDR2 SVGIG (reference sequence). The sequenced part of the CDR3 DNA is TGTGCCTGGAGTCACCTTAGCGGGCCTCCCTACGAG. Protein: CAWSHLSGPPYE. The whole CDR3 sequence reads CAWSHLSGPPYEQYF.

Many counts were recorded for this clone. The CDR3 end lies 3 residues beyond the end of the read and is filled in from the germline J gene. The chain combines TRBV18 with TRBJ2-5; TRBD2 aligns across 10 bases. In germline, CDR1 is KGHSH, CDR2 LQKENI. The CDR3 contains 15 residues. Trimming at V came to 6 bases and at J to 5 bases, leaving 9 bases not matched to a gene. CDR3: CASSIAGTSVETQYF. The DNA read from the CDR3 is TGTGCCAGCTCTATAGCCGGGACTAGCGTCGAGACC.

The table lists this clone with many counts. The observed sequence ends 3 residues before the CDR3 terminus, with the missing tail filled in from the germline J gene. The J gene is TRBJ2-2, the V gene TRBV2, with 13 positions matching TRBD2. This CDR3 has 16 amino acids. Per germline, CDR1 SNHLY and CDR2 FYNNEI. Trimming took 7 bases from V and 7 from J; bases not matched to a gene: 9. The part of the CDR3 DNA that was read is TGTGCCAGCACTCAAGGACTAGCGGGAGTGCACGGGGAG. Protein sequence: CASTQGLAGVHGE. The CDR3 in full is CASTQGLAGVHGELFF.

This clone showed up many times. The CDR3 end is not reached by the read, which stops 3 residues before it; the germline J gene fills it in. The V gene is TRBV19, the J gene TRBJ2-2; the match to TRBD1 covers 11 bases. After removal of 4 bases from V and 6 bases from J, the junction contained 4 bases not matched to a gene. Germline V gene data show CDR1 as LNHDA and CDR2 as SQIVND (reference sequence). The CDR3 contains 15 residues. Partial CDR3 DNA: TGTGCCAGTAGTACGGGGACAGGGGGACCCGGGGAG. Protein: CASSTGTGGPGE. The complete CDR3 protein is CASSTGTGGPGELFF.

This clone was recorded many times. The CDR3 DNA, read in part, is TGTGCCATACCCGCTAGCGGGAGTTCCAACGAG. Translated: CAIPASGSSNE. The full CDR3 protein reads CAIPASGSSNEQYF. The chain uses TRBV10-3 and TRBJ2-7; TRBD2 matches at 10 bases. With the read ending 3 residues before the CDR3 end, the germline J gene is used to fill in that end. Germline V gene sequence: CDR1 ENHRY, CDR2 SYGVKD. The CDR3 runs 14 residues. V trimming: 9 bases; J trimming: 5 bases; junction bases outside the gene matches: 10.

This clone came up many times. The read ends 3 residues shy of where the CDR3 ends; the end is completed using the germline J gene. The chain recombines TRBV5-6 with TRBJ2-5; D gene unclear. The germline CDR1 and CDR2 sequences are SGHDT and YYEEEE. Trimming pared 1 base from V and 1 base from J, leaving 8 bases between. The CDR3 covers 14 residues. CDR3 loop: CASSLYSLQETQYF. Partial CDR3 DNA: TGTGCCAGCAGCTTGTATAGCCTCCAAGAGACC.

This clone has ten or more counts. The CDR3 sequence is CSVEDEGRGYGYTF. CDR3 DNA (partial): TGCAGCGTTGAAGACGAGGGGCGCGGCTATGGC. The genes are TRBV29-1 and TRBJ1-2, with TRBD1 as a possible D gene (5 bases). The read ends 3 residues shy of where the CDR3 ends; the end is completed using the germline J gene. Trimming took 0 bases from V and 4 from J, leaving 12 bases between them. Per germline, CDR1 SQVTM and CDR2 ANQGSEA. The CDR3 contains 14 residues. The entire variable domain, with the rest obtained from reference TRBV29-1 and TRBJ1-2, is as follows: SAVISQKPSRDICQRGTSLTIQCQVDSQVTMMFWYRQQPGQSLTLIATANQGSEATYESGFVIDKFPISRPNLTFSTLTVSNMSPEDSSIYLCSVEDEGRGYGYTFGSGTRLTVV.

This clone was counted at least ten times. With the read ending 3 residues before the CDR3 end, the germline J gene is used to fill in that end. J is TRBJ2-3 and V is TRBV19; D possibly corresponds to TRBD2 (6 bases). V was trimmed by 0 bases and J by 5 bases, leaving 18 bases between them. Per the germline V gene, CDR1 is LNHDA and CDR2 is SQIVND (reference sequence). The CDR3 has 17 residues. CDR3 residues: CASSIDGTANSGDTQYF. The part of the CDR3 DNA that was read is TGTGCCAGTAGTATAGACGGGACTGCGAACTCGGGAGATACG.

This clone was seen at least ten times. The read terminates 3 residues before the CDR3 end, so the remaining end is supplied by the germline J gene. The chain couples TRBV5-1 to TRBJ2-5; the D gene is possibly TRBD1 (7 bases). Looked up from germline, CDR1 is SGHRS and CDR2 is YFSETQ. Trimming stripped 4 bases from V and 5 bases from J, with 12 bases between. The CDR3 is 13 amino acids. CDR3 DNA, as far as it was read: TGCGCCAGCAGCGGAGGGGGCGTTGAGACC. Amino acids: CASSGGGVET. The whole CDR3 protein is CASSGGGVETQYF.

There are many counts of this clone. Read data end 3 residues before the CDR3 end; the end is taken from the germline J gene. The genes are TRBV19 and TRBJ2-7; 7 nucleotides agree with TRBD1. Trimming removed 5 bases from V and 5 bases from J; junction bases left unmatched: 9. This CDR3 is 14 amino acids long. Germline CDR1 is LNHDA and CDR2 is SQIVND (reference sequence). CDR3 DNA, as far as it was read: TGTGCCAGTAGTCGAGAGACAGGGTCTCACGAG. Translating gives CASSRETGSHE. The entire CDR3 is CASSRETGSHEQYF.

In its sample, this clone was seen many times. The DNA read from the CDR3 is TGTGCCAGCAGCTCAGGATGGGATGGC. It specifies CASSSGWDG. The CDR3 in its entirety is CASSSGWDGYTF. The chain joins TRBV3-1 (or the pseudogene TRBV3-2) to TRBJ1-2; D is uncertain. The read ends 3 residues before the CDR3 terminus; that terminus is restored from the germline J gene. Trimming cost V 5 bases and J 6 bases, with 10 bases left between them. CDR1 is LGHDT and CDR2 is YNNKEL in the germline V gene (reference sequence). This CDR3 has 12 residues.

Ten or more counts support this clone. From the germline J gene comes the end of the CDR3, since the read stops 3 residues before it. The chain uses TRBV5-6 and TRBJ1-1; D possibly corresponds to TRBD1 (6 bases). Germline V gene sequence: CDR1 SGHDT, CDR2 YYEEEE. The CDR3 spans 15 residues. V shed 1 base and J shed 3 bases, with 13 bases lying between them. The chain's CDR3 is CASSLLQGAHTEAFF. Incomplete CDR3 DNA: TGTGCCAGCAGCTTGCTACAGGGCGCTCACACTGAA.

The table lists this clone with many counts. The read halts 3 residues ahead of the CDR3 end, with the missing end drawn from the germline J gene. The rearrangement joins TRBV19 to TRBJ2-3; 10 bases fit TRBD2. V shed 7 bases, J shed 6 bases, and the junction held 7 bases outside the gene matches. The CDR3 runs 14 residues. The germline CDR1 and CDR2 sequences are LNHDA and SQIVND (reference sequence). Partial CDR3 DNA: TGTGCCAGTACCGGACTAGCGGAGGTGGATACG. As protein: CASTGLAEVDT. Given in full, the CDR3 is CASTGLAEVDTQYF.

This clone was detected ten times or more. The DNA read from the CDR3 is TGTGCCATCAGTGAGTCTAGGGGACTCTCATATGGC. It yields the protein CAISESRGLSYG. The entire CDR3 protein reads CAISESRGLSYGYTF. The V and J genes are TRBV10-3 and TRBJ1-2; D might be TRBD1 (5 bases). The CDR3 end falls 3 residues outside the read, so it is completed with the germline J gene. With 0 bases removed from V and 5 bases from J, the gap between germline ends came to 13 bases. Germline V CDR1 and CDR2: ENHRY, SYGVKD. The CDR3 spans 15 residues.

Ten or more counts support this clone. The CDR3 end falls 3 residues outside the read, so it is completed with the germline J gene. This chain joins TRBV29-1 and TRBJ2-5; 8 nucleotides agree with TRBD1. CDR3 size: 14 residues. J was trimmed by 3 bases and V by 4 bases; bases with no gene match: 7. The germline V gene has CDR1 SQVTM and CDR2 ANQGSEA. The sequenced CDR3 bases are TGCAGCGTTGGTGCAGGGGGCCCAGAAGAGACC. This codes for CSVGAGGPEET. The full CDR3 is CSVGAGGPEETQYF. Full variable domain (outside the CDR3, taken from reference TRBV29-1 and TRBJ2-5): SAVISQKPSRDICQRGTSLTIQCQVDSQVTMMFWYRQQPGQSLTLIATANQGSEATYESGFVIDKFPISRPNLTFSTLTVSNMSPEDSSIYLCSVGAGGPEETQYFGPGTRLLVL.